The following is a TCR beta chain sequence with its context. Its antigen is undetermined. The source of the sample is a study of blood T cells in healthy people across ages. This CDR3 has 13 amino acids. Germline assignment: CDR1 DFQATT and CDR2 SNEGSKA (reference sequence). V lost 1 base to trimming and J lost 0 bases, with 7 bases between them. For the second PCR, which ran for about 7 to 11 cycles, a sample-barcoded 5' primer and a J-beta primer mix were used. Sequencing recovered at least 3 million CDR3-containing paired-end reads from each sample. TCRdb called the 5' RACE reads again in MiXCR, with one record for every CDR3 protein. The table has 790,000 or so distinct CDR3 sequences, approximately 60% seen once; the top ten hold under 30%. Study outcomes and limitations: It was not known whether donors were CMV positive (a possible confounder of expanded clonotype changes).

The sequence was obtained from a man aged 35 to 55 in good health. Specimen: blood. The chain joins TRBV20-1 to TRBJ2-7, with D possibly TRBD1 on 5 matching bases. The CDR3 sequence: CSARGDSSYEQYF. CDR3 nucleotide sequence: TGCAGTGCTAGAGGAGACAGCTCCTACGAGCAGTACTTC.